The 28 T cell receptor beta chains below were found in one sample sequenced in a study of T cells expressing NK-cell markers. From its re-call of the 5' RACE reads, TCRdb lists each CDR3 protein once, without DNA. The table lists about 460,000 distinct CDR3 sequences, with approximately 1.5% in the top ten. Sequencing was performed on blood T cells: a sorted CD56 or NKG2C T cell subset, CD4+ or CD8+ T cells, or bulk PBMC T cells (not recorded which). The receptors derive from a woman aged 45-65 years in good health.

The chain carries TRBV25-1 and TRBJ2-1; lacking DNA, the TRBD1 call made by TCRdb goes unchecked. The V gene's germline CDR1 is MGHDK and CDR2 SYGVNS. There are 17 residues in the CDR3. CDR3 region: CASSERSGTGIGNEQFF. Together with reference TRBV25-1 and TRBJ2-1, the CDR3 gives the full variable domain: EADIYQTPRYLVIGTGKKITLECSQTMGHDKMYWYQQDPGMELHLIHYSYGVNSTEKGDLSSESTVSRIRTEHFPLTLESARPSHTSQYLCASSERSGTGIGNEQFFGPGTRLTVL.

The CDR3 region is CATPARRYNEQFF. The chain combines TRBV12-3 or TRBV12-4 with TRBJ2-1; the TRBD1 assignment by TCRdb is unverifiable without DNA. CDR3 size: 13 residues.

The chain has TRBV20-1 and TRBJ1-1; absent DNA, TCRdb's TRBD1 call cannot be checked. The CDR3 loop spans 12 amino acids. Germline-derived CDR1 and CDR2 are DFQATT and SNEGSKA (reference sequence). The CDR3 protein is CSARMGGTEAFF.

CDR3 in amino acids: CAWSNADNDYTF. The J gene is TRBJ1-2, the V gene TRBV30. CDR1 and CDR2 from the germline V gene are GTSNPN and SVGIG (reference sequence). The CDR3 runs to 12 residues.

This chain links TRBV5-1 with TRBJ2-1. The CDR3 covers 15 residues. Germline CDR1 and CDR2: SGHRS and YFSETQ. CDR3 sequence reads: CASSLEDGAVDEQFF.

The CDR3 loop is CASQRGTGYGYTF. The chain has TRBV7-9 and TRBJ1-2; the D call from TCRdb, TRBD1, cannot be confirmed without DNA. Germline V CDR1 and CDR2: SEHNR, FQNEAQ (reference sequence). This CDR3 has 13 residues.

This chain links TRBV20-1 with TRBJ2-4. Germline-derived CDR1 and CDR2 are DFQATT and SNEGSKA (reference sequence). This CDR3 has 14 amino acids. CDR3 in amino acids: CSAPFKGAKNIQYF.

This chain joins TRBV7-2 and TRBJ1-2; TCRdb returns TRBD1, unconfirmable since there is no DNA. CDR3 length: 13 residues. Germline V gives CDR1 SGHTA, CDR2 FQGNSA. CDR3 sequence: CASSQTGRGDYTF.

The CDR3 reads CASSQGLAGGDEQYF. The chain uses TRBV4-1 and TRBJ2-7; the D call from TCRdb, TRBD2, cannot be confirmed without DNA. The CDR3 totals 15 residues. The germline V gene has CDR1 MGHRA and CDR2 YSYEKL.

The chain carries TRBV29-1 and TRBJ1-2; as DNA is missing, the TRBD1 call by TCRdb cannot be tested. The CDR3 contains 14 residues. CDR1 and CDR2 from the germline V gene are SQVTM and ANQGSEA. The CDR3 is CSVEGQGAFQGYTF.

This sequence joins TRBV12-3 or TRBV12-4 and TRBJ1-1; TCRdb's D gene call, TRBD1, goes unchecked for lack of DNA. The CDR3 spans 16 residues. The CDR3 protein is CASSLGGRGRNTEAFF.

V and J are TRBV14 and TRBJ2-1; TCRdb designates TRBD2, a call that cannot be tested without DNA. Germline assignment: CDR1 SGHDN and CDR2 FVKESK. This CDR3 is built from 16 residues. The CDR3 protein is CASSVLSGPNANEQFF.

The chain uses TRBV6-5 and TRBJ2-2; the D call from TCRdb, TRBD1, cannot be confirmed without DNA. The CDR3 extends over 16 amino acids. Germline loops: CDR1 MNHEY, CDR2 SVGAGI. This chain's CDR3 is CASFRGQGELTGELFF.

The V call is TRBV29-1, the J call TRBJ1-4; absent DNA, TCRdb's TRBD1 call cannot be checked. Germline loops: CDR1 SQVTM, CDR2 ANQGSEA. The CDR3 is 13 residues long. The CDR3 is CSGRQGTNEKLFF.

The chain recombines TRBV15 with TRBJ2-4; the D call of TRBD2 rests on TCRdb alone, since no DNA is present to check it. CDR3 size: 14 residues. Looked up from germline, CDR1 is LNHNV and CDR2 is YYDKDF (reference sequence). Here the CDR3 reads CATSRDSSRYIQYF. Drawing the rest from reference TRBV15 and TRBJ2-4, the complete variable domain is DAMVIQNPRYQVTQFGKPVTLSCSQTLNHNVMYWYQQKSSQAPKLLFHYYDKDFNNEADTPDNFQSRRPNTSFCFLDIRSPGLGDTAMYLCATSRDSSRYIQYFGAGTRLSVL.

The chain uses TRBV7-9 and TRBJ2-2; TCRdb outputs TRBD2, but without DNA this stays unchecked. The germline CDR1 and CDR2 sequences are SEHNR and FQNEAQ (reference sequence). The CDR3 consists of 13 residues. Here the CDR3 reads CASREELTGELFF.

The chain recombines TRBV20-1 with TRBJ2-5. The CDR3 extends over 13 amino acids. Germline V CDR1 and CDR2: DFQATT, SNEGSKA (reference sequence). The CDR3 reads CSASPTEQETQYF.

This sequence joins TRBV5-1 and TRBJ2-5; TCRdb reports TRBD1, a call that lacks DNA to check it against. Germline lookup yields CDR1 SGHRS and CDR2 YFSETQ. CDR3 length equals 13 residues. The CDR3 here is CASSRQGLEAQYF.

V and J are TRBV5-5 and TRBJ1-2; as DNA is missing, the TRBD1 call by TCRdb cannot be tested. The germline V gene encodes CDR1 SGHKS and CDR2 YYEKEE (reference sequence). The CDR3 runs 16 residues. The chain's CDR3 is CASSWGKGQGNYGYTF.

This chain links TRBV27 with TRBJ1-1. Germline V gene lookup returns CDR1 MNHEY and CDR2 SMNVEV (reference sequence). CDR3 length: 13 amino acids. CDR3 amino acids: CASKKRTDTEAFF.

V is TRBV29-1 and J is TRBJ2-1; lacking DNA, the TRBD1 call made by TCRdb goes unchecked. There are 14 residues in the CDR3. The V gene's germline CDR1 is SQVTM and CDR2 ANQGSEA. CDR3 sequence: CSVPGTMRYNEQFF.

The CDR3 is CASRVTGSSYNEQFF. V gene TRBV5-1 combines with J gene TRBJ2-1; TCRdb gives TRBD1 as the D gene, but with no DNA this cannot be confirmed. This CDR3 region has 15 residues. CDR1 SGHRS and CDR2 YFSETQ come from the germline V gene. The whole variable domain, remainder taken from reference TRBV5-1 and TRBJ2-1, is KAGVTQTPRYLIKTRGQQVTLSCSPISGHRSVSWYQQTPGQGLQFLFEYFSETQRNKGNFPGRFSGRQFSNSRSEMNVSTLELGDSALYLCASRVTGSSYNEQFFGPGTRLTVL.

J is TRBJ1-1 and V is TRBV4-1. From germline, CDR1 is MGHRA and CDR2 YSYEKL. The CDR3 loop spans 16 amino acids. CDR3 sequence reads: CASSRDGGMGGTEAFF.

V is TRBV2 and J is TRBJ2-7; TCRdb returns TRBD1, unconfirmable since there is no DNA. This CDR3 comprises 12 residues. Germline lookup yields CDR1 SNHLY and CDR2 FYNNEI. The CDR3 spells CASSAGKGEQYF.

The rearrangement uses TRBV2 and TRBJ2-7; TCRdb's assignment of TRBD2 cannot be checked, as there is no DNA. The CDR3 runs 15 residues. The germline CDR1 and CDR2 sequences are SNHLY and FYNNEI. CDR3 residues: CASIKGTLSSYEQYF.

The V gene is TRBV2, the J gene TRBJ2-5; TCRdb's D call, TRBD1, is unchecked because there is no DNA. From germline, CDR1 is SNHLY and CDR2 FYNNEI. CDR3 length: 12 amino acids. The CDR3 is CASRERGETQYF.

The chain carries TRBV5-4 and TRBJ2-6. CDR3 length: 16 residues. Germline CDR1 is SGHNT and CDR2 is YYREEE (reference sequence). The CDR3 reads CASSFWRSSGANVLTF.

The rearrangement links TRBV12-3 or TRBV12-4 to TRBJ1-5; TCRdb's D call of TRBD1 is untestable without DNA. There are 15 residues in the CDR3. CDR3 in amino acids: CASSSGRNSNQPQHF.